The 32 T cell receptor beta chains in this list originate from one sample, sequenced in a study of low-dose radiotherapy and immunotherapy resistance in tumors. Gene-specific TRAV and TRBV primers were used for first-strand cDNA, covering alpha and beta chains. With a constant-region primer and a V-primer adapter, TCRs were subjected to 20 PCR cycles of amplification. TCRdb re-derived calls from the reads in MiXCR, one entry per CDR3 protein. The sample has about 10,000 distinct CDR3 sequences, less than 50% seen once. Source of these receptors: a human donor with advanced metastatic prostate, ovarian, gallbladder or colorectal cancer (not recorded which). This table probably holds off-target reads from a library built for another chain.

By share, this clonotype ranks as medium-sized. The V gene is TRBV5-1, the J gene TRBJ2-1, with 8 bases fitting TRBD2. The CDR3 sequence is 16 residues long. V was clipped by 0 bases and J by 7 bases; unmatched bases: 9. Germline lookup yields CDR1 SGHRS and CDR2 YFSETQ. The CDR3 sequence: CASSLETSGAWNEQFF. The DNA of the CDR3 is TGCGCCAGCAGCTTGGAAACTAGCGGTGCGTGGAATGAGCAGTTCTTC.

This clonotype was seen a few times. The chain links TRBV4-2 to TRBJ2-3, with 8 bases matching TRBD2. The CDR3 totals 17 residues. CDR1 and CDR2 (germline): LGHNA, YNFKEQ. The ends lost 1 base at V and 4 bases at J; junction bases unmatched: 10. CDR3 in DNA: TGTGCCAGCAGCCAAGTGGTCGGCGGGGGGAATTCAGATACGCAGTATTTT. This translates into CASSQVVGGGNSDTQYF.

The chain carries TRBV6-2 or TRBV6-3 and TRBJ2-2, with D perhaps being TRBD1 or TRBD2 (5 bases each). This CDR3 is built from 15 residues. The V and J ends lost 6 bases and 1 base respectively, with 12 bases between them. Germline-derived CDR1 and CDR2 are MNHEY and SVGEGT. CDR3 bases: TGTGCCAGCAGACAACGAGGGGTGAACACCGGGGAGCTGTTTTTT. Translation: CASRQRGVNTGELFF.

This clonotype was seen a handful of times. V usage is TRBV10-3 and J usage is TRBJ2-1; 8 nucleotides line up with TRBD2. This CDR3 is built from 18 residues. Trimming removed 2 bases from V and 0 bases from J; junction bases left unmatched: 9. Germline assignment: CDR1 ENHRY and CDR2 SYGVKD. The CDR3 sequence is CAISEIIETSVSYNEQFF. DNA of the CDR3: TGTGCCATCAGTGAGATTATTGAGACTAGCGTCTCCTACAATGAGCAGTTCTTC.

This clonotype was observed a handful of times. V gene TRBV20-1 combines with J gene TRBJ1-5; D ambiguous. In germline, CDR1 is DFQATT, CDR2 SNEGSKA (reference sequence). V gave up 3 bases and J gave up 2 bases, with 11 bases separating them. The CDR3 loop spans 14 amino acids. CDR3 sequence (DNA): TGCAGTGCTAGTAAGCCCCTTGGCAATCAGCCCCAGCATTTT. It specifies CSASKPLGNQPQHF.

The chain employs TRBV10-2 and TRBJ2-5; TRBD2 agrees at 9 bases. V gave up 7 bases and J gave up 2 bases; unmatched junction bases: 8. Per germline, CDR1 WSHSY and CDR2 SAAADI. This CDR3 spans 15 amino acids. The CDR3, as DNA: TGCGCCAGCAATTTAGCGGGAGAGGGGCAAGAGACCCAGTACTTC. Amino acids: CASNLAGEGQETQYF.

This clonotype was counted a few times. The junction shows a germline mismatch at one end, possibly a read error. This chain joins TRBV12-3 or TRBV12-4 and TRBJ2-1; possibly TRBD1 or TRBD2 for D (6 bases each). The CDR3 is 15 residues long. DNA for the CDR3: TGTGCCAGCAGCTTAGGGGGGATTGGTGGCCTTGAGCAGTTCTTC. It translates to CASSLGGIGGLEQFF.

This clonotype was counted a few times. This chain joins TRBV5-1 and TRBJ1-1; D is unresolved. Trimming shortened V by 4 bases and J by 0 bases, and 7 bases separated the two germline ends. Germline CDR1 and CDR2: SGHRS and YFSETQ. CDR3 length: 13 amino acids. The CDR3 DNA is TGCGCCAGCAGCGGGGAATTGAACACTGAAGCTTTCTTT. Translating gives CASSGELNTEAFF.

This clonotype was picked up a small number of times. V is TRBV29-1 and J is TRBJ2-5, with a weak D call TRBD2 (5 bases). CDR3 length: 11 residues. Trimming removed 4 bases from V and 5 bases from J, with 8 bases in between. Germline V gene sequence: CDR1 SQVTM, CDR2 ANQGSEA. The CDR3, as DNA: TGCAGCGTTGCCCCGGGGGAGACCCAGTACTTC. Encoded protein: CSVAPGETQYF.

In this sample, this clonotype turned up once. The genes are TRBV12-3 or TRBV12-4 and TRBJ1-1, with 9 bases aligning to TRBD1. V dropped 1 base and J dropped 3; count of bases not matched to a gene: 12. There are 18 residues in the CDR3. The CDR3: CASSLGMRTGGMDTEAFF. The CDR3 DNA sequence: TGTGCCAGCAGTTTAGGAATGCGCACAGGGGGCATGGACACTGAAGCTTTCTTT.

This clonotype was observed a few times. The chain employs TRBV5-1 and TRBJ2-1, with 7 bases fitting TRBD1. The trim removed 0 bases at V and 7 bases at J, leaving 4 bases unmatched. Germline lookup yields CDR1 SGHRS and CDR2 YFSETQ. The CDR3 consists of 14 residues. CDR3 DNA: TGCGCCAGCAGCTTGGGACAGGGTTGGAATGAGCAGTTCTTC. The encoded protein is CASSLGQGWNEQFF.

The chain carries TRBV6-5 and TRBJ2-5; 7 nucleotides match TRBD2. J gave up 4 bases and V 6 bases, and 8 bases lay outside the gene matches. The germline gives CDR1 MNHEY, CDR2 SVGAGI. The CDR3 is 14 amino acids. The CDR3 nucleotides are TGTGCCAGCAGACGGGGTCGGGGGGTAGAGACCCAGTACTTC. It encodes CASRRGRGVETQYF.

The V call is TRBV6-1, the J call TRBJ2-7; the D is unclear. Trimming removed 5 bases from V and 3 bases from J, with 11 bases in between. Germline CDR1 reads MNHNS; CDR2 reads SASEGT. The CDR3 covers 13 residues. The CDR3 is CASSYKELYEQYF. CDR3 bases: TGTGCCAGCAGTTATAAAGAGCTCTACGAGCAGTACTTC.

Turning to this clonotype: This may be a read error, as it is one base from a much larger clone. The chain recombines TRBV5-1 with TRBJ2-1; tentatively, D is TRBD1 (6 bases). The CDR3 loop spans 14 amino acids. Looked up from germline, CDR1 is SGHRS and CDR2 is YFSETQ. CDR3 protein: CTSSPNGQYNEQFF. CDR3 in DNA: TGCACCAGCAGCCCGAACGGACAGTACAATGAGCAGTTCTTC.

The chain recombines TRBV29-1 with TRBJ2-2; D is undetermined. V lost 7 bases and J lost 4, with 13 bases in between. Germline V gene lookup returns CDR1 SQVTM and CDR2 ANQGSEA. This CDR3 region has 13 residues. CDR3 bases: TGCAGCGCCGTTCGGGTCGGCACCGGGGAGCTGTTTTTT. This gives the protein CSAVRVGTGELFF.

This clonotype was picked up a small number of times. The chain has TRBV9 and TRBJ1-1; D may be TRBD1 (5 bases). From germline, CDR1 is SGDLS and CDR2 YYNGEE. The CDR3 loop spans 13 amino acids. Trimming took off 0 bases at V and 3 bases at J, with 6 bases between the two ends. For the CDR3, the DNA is TGTGCCAGCAGCGTAGGACAGTACACTGAAGCTTTCTTT. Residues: CASSVGQYTEAFF.

CDR3 residues: CASSLEGLNTGELFF. As DNA, the CDR3 is TGTGCCAGCAGTTTGGAGGGGCTAAACACCGGGGAGCTGTTTTTT. This chain links TRBV27 with TRBJ2-2; the D gene is possibly TRBD2 (6 bases). Deletions cut 3 bases from V and 2 bases from J, with 10 bases between. The CDR3 loop spans 15 amino acids. Germline CDR1 and CDR2: MNHEY and SMNVEV (reference sequence).

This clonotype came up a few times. The CDR3 spells CSARDRDRAVETQYF. CDR3 in DNA: TGCAGTGCTAGAGACCGGGACAGGGCGGTAGAGACCCAGTACTTC. The chain has TRBV20-1 and TRBJ2-5; 9 bases are shared with TRBD1. The length of the CDR3 is 15 residues. The germline V gene encodes CDR1 DFQATT and CDR2 SNEGSKA (reference sequence). V shed 0 bases, J shed 4 bases, and the junction held 6 bases outside the gene matches.

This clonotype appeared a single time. CDR3 sequence reads: CASIRKVVTDTQYF. CDR3 DNA sequence: TGTGCCAGCATCCGAAAGGTAGTCACAGATACGCAGTATTTT. V gene TRBV28 combines with J gene TRBJ2-3, with D hard to call. From germline, CDR1 is MDHEN and CDR2 SYDVKM. V was pared by 7 bases and J by 2 bases, with 13 bases between. CDR3 length: 14 residues.

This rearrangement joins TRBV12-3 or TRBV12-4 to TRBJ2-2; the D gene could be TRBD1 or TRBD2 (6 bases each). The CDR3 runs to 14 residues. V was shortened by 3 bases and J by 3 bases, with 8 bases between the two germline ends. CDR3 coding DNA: TGTGCCAGCAGTTTTGGGGGGCACACCGGGGAGCTGTTTTTT. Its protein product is CASSFGGHTGELFF.

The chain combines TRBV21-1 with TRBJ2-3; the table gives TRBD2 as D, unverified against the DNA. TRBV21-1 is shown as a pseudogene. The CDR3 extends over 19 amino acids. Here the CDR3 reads CASSKGDWREGPLPYTQYF. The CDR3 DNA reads TGTGCCAGCAGCAAAGGGGACTGGCGGGAGGGCCCCCTACCGTATACGCAGTATTTT.

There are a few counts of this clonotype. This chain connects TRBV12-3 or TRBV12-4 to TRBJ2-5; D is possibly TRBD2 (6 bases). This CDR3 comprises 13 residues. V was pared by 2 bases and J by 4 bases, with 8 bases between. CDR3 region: CASSLYGGETQYF. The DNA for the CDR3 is TGTGCCAGCAGTTTATACGGGGGAGAGACCCAGTACTTC.

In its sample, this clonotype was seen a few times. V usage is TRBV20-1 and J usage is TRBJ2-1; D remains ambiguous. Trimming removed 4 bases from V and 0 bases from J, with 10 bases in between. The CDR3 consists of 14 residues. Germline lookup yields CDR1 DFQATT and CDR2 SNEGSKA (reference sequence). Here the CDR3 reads CSATGSGSYNEQFF. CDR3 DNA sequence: TGCAGTGCTACGGGTTCAGGCTCCTACAATGAGCAGTTCTTC.

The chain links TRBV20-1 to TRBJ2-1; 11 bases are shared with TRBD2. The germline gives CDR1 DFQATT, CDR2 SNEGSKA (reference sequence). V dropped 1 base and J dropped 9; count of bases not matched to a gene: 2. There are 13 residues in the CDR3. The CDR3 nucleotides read TGCAGTGCTAGAGGCCTAGCGGGAGGTGAGCAGTTCTTC. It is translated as CSARGLAGGEQFF.

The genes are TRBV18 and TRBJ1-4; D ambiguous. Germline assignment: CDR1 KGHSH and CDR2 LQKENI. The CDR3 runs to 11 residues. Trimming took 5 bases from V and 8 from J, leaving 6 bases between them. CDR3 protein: CASSDGEKLFF. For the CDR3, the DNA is TGTGCCAGCTCAGATGGGGAAAAACTGTTTTTT.

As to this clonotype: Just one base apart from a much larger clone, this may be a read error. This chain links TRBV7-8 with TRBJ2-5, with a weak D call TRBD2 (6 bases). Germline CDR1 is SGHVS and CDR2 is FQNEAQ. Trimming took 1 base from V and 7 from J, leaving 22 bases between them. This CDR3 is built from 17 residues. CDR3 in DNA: TGTGCCAGCAGCTTAGTTGAAACTAGCTGGGCTCTGGGGACCCAGTACTTC. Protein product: CASSLVETSWALGTQYF.

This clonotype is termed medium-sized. For the CDR3, the DNA is TGTGCCAGCAGTCAGACTAGCGGGAGGGCCAGCTCCTACAATGAGCAGTTCTTC. Translating gives CASSQTSGRASSYNEQFF. V is TRBV28 and J is TRBJ2-1, with TRBD2 identical over 14 bases. CDR1 is MDHEN, CDR2 SYDVKM, per germline. J lost 0 bases, V lost 5 bases, and 6 bases had no gene match. This CDR3 region has 18 residues.

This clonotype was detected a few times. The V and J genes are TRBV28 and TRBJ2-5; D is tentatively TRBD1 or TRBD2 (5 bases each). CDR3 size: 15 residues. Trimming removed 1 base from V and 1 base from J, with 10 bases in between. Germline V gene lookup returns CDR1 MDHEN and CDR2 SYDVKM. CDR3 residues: CASSLSGTIQETQYF. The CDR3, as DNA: TGTGCCAGCAGTTTATCGGGGACGATCCAAGAGACCCAGTACTTC.

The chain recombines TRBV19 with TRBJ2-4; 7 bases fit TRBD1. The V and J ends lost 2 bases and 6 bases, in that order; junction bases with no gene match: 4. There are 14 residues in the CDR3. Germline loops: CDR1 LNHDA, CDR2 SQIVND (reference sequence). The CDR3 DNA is TGTGCCAGTAGTATAAGGGCAGGGGGAAACATTCAGTACTTC. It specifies CASSIRAGGNIQYF.

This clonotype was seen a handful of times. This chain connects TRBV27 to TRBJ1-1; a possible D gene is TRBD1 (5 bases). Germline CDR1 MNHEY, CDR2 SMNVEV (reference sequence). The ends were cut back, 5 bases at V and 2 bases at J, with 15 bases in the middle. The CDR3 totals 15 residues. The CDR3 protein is CASSPRAGFNTEAFF. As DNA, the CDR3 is TGTGCCAGCAGTCCCAGGGCGGGGTTCAACACTGAAGCTTTCTTT.

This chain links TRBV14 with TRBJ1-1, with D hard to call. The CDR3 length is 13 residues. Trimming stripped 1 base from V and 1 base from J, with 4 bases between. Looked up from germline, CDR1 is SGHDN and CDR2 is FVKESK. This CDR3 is CASSQARNTEAFF. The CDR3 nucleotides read TGTGCCAGCAGCCAAGCAAGGAACACTGAAGCTTTCTTT.

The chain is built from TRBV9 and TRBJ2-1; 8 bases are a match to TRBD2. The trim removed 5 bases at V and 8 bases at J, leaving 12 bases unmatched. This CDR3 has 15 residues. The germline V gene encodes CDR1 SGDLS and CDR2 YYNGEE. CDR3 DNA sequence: TGTGCCAGCAGTCCAGTGGGCTCGCGGGAGGATGAGCAGTTCTTC. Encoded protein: CASSPVGSREDEQFF.